What follows are 26 T cell receptor beta chains derived from one specimen sequenced in a study of T cell responses to AZD1222 COVID-19 vaccine. TCRdb's table, derived via immunoSEQ multiplex PCR, lists solely in-frame clones and lacks some. The sample contains 60,000 to 85,000 clones, about 85% of which appear only once. The starting material was peripheral blood, obtained on day 0 of AZD1222 vaccination. These receptors were obtained from an adult in good health.

The chain couples TRBV10-3 to TRBJ2-7; no clear D gene. V was clipped by 8 bases and J by 5 bases, with 4 bases between them. CDR1 and CDR2 (germline): ENHRY, SYGVKD. The CDR3 consists of 9 residues. CDR3 sequence: CAIENEQYF. Here the CDR3 DNA reads TGTGCCATCGAAAACGAGCAGTACTTC.

This clone was seen just once. The V gene is TRBV9, the J gene TRBJ2-3; tentatively, D is TRBD2 (6 bases). Germline-derived CDR1 and CDR2 are SGDLS and YYNGEE. Between the trimmed V and J ends, which lost 4 bases and 6 bases, there was a span of 15 bases. The CDR3 contains 14 residues. The CDR3 reads CASSFRGGSDTQYF. CDR3 coding DNA: TGTGCCAGCAGCTTCCGTGGGGGGTCGGATACGCAGTATTTT.

The chain carries TRBV29-1 and TRBJ1-1; possibly TRBD1 for D (6 bases). The CDR3 consists of 14 residues. V lost 1 base, J lost 1 base, and 10 bases lay in between. The germline V gene has CDR1 SQVTM and CDR2 ANQGSEA. The CDR3: CSVEVQGPNTEAFF. CDR3 DNA sequence: TGCAGCGTTGAAGTCCAGGGGCCGAACACTGAAGCTTTCTTT.

This chain uses TRBV6-1 with TRBJ1-2, with no clear D. CDR1 and CDR2 from the germline V gene are MNHNS and SASEGT. CDR3 size: 13 residues. V lost 0 bases to trimming and J lost 6 bases, with 8 bases between them. The CDR3 bases are TGTGCCAGCAGTGAAGCCCGGGTCGATGGCTACACCTTC. Translation: CASSEARVDGYTF.

The J gene is TRBJ2-1, the V gene TRBV20-1, with a weak D call TRBD2 (7 bases). This CDR3 contains 14 residues. Germline values: CDR1 DFQATT, CDR2 SNEGSKA (reference sequence). The V and J ends lost 3 bases and 8 bases respectively, with 17 bases between them. CDR3 sequence reads: CSASLAGAMDEQFF. The CDR3 DNA reads as TGCAGTGCTAGTCTTGCGGGGGCCATGGATGAGCAGTTCTTC.

This chain's CDR3 is CASSAGNTEAFF. CDR3 in DNA: TGTGCCAGCAGCGCCGGGAACACTGAAGCTTTCTTT. The chain joins TRBV6-5 to TRBJ1-1, with D uncertain. This CDR3 spans 12 amino acids. The germline gives CDR1 MNHEY, CDR2 SVGAGI. The V end was cut by 6 bases, the J end by 1 base, with 6 bases between.

To note about this clone: Mismatch with germline at one junction end may stem from a read error. The chain is built from TRBV12-5 and TRBJ2-7; D could derive from TRBD1 or TRBD2 (5 bases each). CDR3 size: 11 residues. Germline V CDR1 and CDR2: LGHNT, FRNRAP. The CDR3 spells CASGFGDGVNF. DNA for the CDR3: TGTGCTAGTGGATTTGGGGACGGGGTTAACTTC.

The chain couples TRBV3-1 (or the pseudogene TRBV3-2) to TRBJ2-3, with a tentative D call TRBD1 (6 bases). V was clipped by 4 bases and J by 6 bases, with 11 bases between them. The germline gives CDR1 LGHDT, CDR2 YNNKEL (reference sequence). The CDR3 contains 13 residues. The CDR3 DNA reads TGTGCCAGCAGCCTAGGGGGATCGGATACGCAGTATTTT. Translating it yields CASSLGGSDTQYF.

This clone showed up just once. The genes are TRBV3-1 (or the pseudogene TRBV3-2) and TRBJ1-4; 7 nucleotides align to TRBD1. This CDR3 contains 20 residues. The V segment lost 1 base and the J segment 1 base; nucleotides outside the gene matches: 15. Germline-derived CDR1 and CDR2 are LGHDT and YNNKEL (reference sequence). The CDR3 DNA reads TGTGCCAGCAGCCAAGTTTTTAATAGCGACAGGGTTGGAACTAATGAAAAACTGTTTTTT. Its translation is CASSQVFNSDRVGTNEKLFF.

The rearrangement joins TRBV2 to TRBJ2-1; D possibly uses TRBD1 or TRBD2 (5 bases each). Germline CDR1 is SNHLY and CDR2 is FYNNEI. V lost 7 bases and J lost 3, with 10 bases in between. The CDR3 is 13 residues long. CDR3: CASKGTDYNEQFF. DNA for the CDR3: TGTGCCAGCAAGGGGACGGACTACAATGAGCAGTTCTTC.

J is TRBJ2-3 and V is TRBV12-5; D unclear. This CDR3 has 14 residues. CDR1 is LGHNT, CDR2 FRNRAP, per germline. The V gene lost 5 bases and the J gene lost 5 bases, with 14 bases spanning the gap. This chain's CDR3 is CASGALQGIDTQYF. Written as DNA, the CDR3 is TGTGCTAGTGGTGCCCTCCAAGGGATAGATACGCAGTATTTT.

This clone was recorded only once. The chain employs TRBV7-2 and TRBJ2-2, with 7 nucleotides matching TRBD1. V lost 3 bases and J lost 5; bases outside the gene matches: 3. From germline, CDR1 is SGHTA and CDR2 FQGNSA. The CDR3 is made up of 14 amino acids. The CDR3 reads CASSFYRGTGELFF. CDR3 in DNA: TGTGCCAGCAGCTTCTACAGGGGAACCGGGGAGCTGTTTTTT.

The chain links TRBV5-1 to TRBJ1-1; tentatively, D is TRBD1 (6 bases). Looked up from germline, CDR1 is SGHRS and CDR2 is YFSETQ. V gave up 3 bases and J gave up 8 bases, with 17 bases separating them. CDR3 length equals 14 residues. The CDR3 here is CASSSSGGAGEAFF. CDR3 coding DNA: TGCGCCAGCAGCTCTTCCGGGGGCGCGGGAGAAGCTTTCTTT. The full variable domain, with the rest looked up from reference TRBV5-1 and TRBJ1-1, is KAGVTQTPRYLIKTRGQQVTLSCSPISGHRSVSWYQQTPGQGLQFLFEYFSETQRNKGNFPGRFSGRQFSNSRSEMNVSTLELGDSALYLCASSSSGGAGEAFFGQGTRLTVV.

The V call is TRBV5-1, the J call TRBJ1-1; 9 positions agree with TRBD1. The J segment lost 6 bases and the V segment lost 3 bases, leaving 6 bases of the junction unmatched. The CDR3 is 14 amino acids. CDR1 SGHRS and CDR2 YFSETQ come from the germline V gene. The CDR3, as DNA: TGCGCCAGCAGCTGGGGACAGGGTTTCGCTGAAGCTTTCTTT. It encodes CASSWGQGFAEAFF.

The sample holds one count of this clone. The CDR3 nucleotides read TGCGCCAGCAGCTTGGCCGGGAGGTTAGGTAGCAATGAGCAGTTCTTC. Its translation: CASSLAGRLGSNEQFF. V and J are TRBV5-1 and TRBJ2-1; 7 bases fit TRBD2. This CDR3 is 16 amino acids long. Trimming cost V 0 bases and J 6 bases; bases outside gene matches: 9. Looked up from germline, CDR1 is SGHRS and CDR2 is YFSETQ. Filled out from reference TRBV5-1 and TRBJ2-1, the complete variable domain reads KAGVTQTPRYLIKTRGQQVTLSCSPISGHRSVSWYQQTPGQGLQFLFEYFSETQRNKGNFPGRFSGRQFSNSRSEMNVSTLELGDSALYLCASSLAGRLGSNEQFFGPGTRLTVL.

The J gene is TRBJ1-1, the V gene TRBV5-1; possibly TRBD1 for D (5 bases). Germline assignment: CDR1 SGHRS and CDR2 YFSETQ. The CDR3 extends over 13 amino acids. The V gene lost 0 bases and the J gene lost 8 bases, with 11 bases spanning the gap. The chain's CDR3 is CASSLEGAREAFF. As DNA, the CDR3 is TGCGCCAGCAGCTTGGAAGGGGCCCGGGAAGCTTTCTTT.

The chain is built from TRBV5-8 and TRBJ1-2, with D hard to call. This CDR3 spans 14 amino acids. Germline V gene sequence: CDR1 SGHTS, CDR2 YDEGEE. Trimming stripped 0 bases from V and 7 bases from J, with 13 bases between. The chain's CDR3 is CASSLGSCSLGYTF. In nucleotides, the CDR3 is TGTGCCAGCAGCTTGGGTTCGTGTTCGCTTGGCTACACCTTC.

The rearrangement links TRBV18 to TRBJ2-5, with 7 bases identical to TRBD1. The V gene's germline CDR1 is KGHSH and CDR2 LQKENI. V gave up 3 bases and J gave up 4 bases; unmatched junction bases: 5. This CDR3 is 14 amino acids long. In DNA, the CDR3 is TGTGCCAGCTCACCCGACCCAGGGGGAGAGACCCAGTACTTC. It translates to CASSPDPGGETQYF.

The gene calls are TRBV6-6 and TRBJ2-7; D ambiguous. V was shortened by 0 bases and J by 4 bases, with 10 bases between the two germline ends. The CDR3 spans 14 residues. Germline V gene lookup returns CDR1 MNHNY and CDR2 SVGAGI (reference sequence). In nucleotides, the CDR3 is TGTGCCAGCAGTTACTCGTCCGGCATATACGAGCAGTACTTC. This sequence encodes CASSYSSGIYEQYF.

V gene TRBV20-1 combines with J gene TRBJ2-7; D is possibly TRBD2 (5 bases). The CDR3 has 11 amino acids. CDR1 and CDR2 from the germline V gene are DFQATT and SNEGSKA (reference sequence). V lost 5 bases and J lost 5, with 10 bases in between. The CDR3 region is CSALGRDEQYF. The DNA of the CDR3 is TGCAGTGCTCTTGGGCGGGACGAGCAGTACTTC.

V usage is TRBV7-2 and J usage is TRBJ2-1, with a weak D call TRBD1 (5 bases). Germline V gene lookup returns CDR1 SGHTA and CDR2 FQGNSA. This CDR3 contains 15 residues. Trimming removed 3 bases from V and 1 base from J, with 10 bases in between. CDR3 sequence (DNA): TGTGCCAGCAGCTTGGGGCAGGGTTCCTACAATGAGCAGTTCTTC. Translating gives CASSLGQGSYNEQFF.

As DNA, the CDR3 is TGTGCCTGGAGGGACAACGGAGGGGGGAAACCCTACGAGCAGTACTTC. Residues: CAWRDNGGGKPYEQYF. V usage is TRBV30 and J usage is TRBJ2-7; D tentatively reads TRBD1 or TRBD2 (6 bases each). Germline V gene lookup returns CDR1 GTSNPN and CDR2 SVGIG (reference sequence). Trimming removed 3 bases from V and 2 bases from J, with 20 bases in between. CDR3 length equals 16 residues.

The V gene is TRBV10-3, the J gene TRBJ2-7; TRBD1 matches 8 bases. Germline V gene sequence: CDR1 ENHRY, CDR2 SYGVKD. Trimming at V came to 3 bases and at J to 5 bases, leaving 3 bases not matched to a gene. This CDR3 is built from 13 residues. CDR3 sequence: CAISDDRGNEQYF. The CDR3 DNA reads TGTGCCATCAGTGATGACAGGGGCAACGAGCAGTACTTC.

This chain joins TRBV6-1 and TRBJ1-3; a possible D gene is TRBD1 (5 bases). This CDR3 contains 12 residues. Germline loops: CDR1 MNHNS, CDR2 SASEGT. The V and J ends lost 3 bases and 11 bases respectively, with 11 bases between them. CDR3 region: CASSEGQSAIYF. The DNA for the CDR3 is TGTGCCAGCAGTGAGGGGCAGAGCGCCATATATTTT.

The rearrangement joins TRBV28 to TRBJ1-2; D is ambiguous. The V and J ends lost 3 bases and 3 bases respectively, with 8 bases between them. Looked up from germline, CDR1 is MDHEN and CDR2 is SYDVKM. The CDR3 is 13 amino acids. The CDR3 region has the DNA TGTGCCAGCAGTTTCGGGCAGTACTATGGCTACACCTTC. Translation: CASSFGQYYGYTF.

This sequence joins TRBV2 and TRBJ2-5; 8 bases line up with TRBD2. The length of the CDR3 is 15 residues. The V segment lost 4 bases and the J segment 1 base; nucleotides outside the gene matches: 5. Germline CDR1 reads SNHLY; CDR2 reads FYNNEI. CDR3: CASSGLAGLQETQYF. DNA of the CDR3: TGTGCCAGCAGTGGGTTAGCGGGGCTCCAAGAGACCCAGTACTTC. Full variable domain (rest looked up from reference TRBV2 and TRBJ2-5): EPEVTQTPSHQVTQMGQEVILRCVPISNHLYFYWYRQILGQKVEFLVSFYNNEISEKSEIFDDQFSVERPDGSNFTLKIRSTKLEDSAMYFCASSGLAGLQETQYFGPGTRLLVL.